Reported below is one T cell receptor (beta chain). Original data processing: How many nucleated cells were present was estimated from reference gene primer amplification. The data were produced by immunoSEQ multiplex PCR, yet TCRdb's version contains in-frame clones alone and is incomplete. D and trimming were read from the DNA, whereas the V and J calls and clone size are those reported in that table. The sample includes around 200,000 clones, approximately 84% of them seen just once. The CDR3 is 14 residues long. Germline loops: CDR1 MNHEY, CDR2 SVGAGI. Losses at the gene ends were 0 bases for V and 8 bases for J; bases not matched to a gene: 5. The data were taken from a study of blood T cell repertoires in COVID-19. Whole-study context: The origin of the acute and convalescent COVID-19 samples was the United States, Italy and Spain. In each case, the material was cDNA or gDNA derived from T cells, B-cell-depleted T cells, or PBMCs.

The receptor's source is a woman older than 75 with acute or convalescent COVID-19. The gene calls are TRBV6-5 and TRBJ1-2, with 8 bases lining up with TRBD1. The sample consisted of peripheral blood. The CDR3 protein is CASSYSDRVQGYTF. For the CDR3, the DNA is TGTGCCAGCAGTTACTCGGACAGGGTGCAGGGCTACACCTTC.